This TCR beta chain was documented in a study of neurological immune-mediated disorders (dated by TCRdb to between 2018 and 2020). Regarding the study in general: The study compared peripheral blood TCR-beta repertoires of HTLV-I-associated myelopathy (HAM/TSP) patients, multiple sclerosis patients and healthy controls using UMI-based sequencing. Alongside PBMC samples, the set of about 97 TCR-beta libraries contained longitudinal samples, technical triplicates, and paired CD4+ and CD8+ T-cell subsets that had been sorted. Technical triplicate libraries were sequenced so that the variability in frequency of each individual clone could be precisely calculated. The cohort comprised roughly 65 subjects: roughly 15 HAM/TSP patients, around 34 multiple sclerosis patients and 20 or so healthy controls.

This specimen's time point label, per the study, means: technical triplicate 2. For sorted-subset TCR libraries, about 920,000 sorted CD4+ or CD8+ T cells were used. Peripheral blood was subjected to Ficoll-Hypaque density gradient centrifugation to isolate PBMCs, which were then cryopreserved in liquid nitrogen. Paired sorted CD4+ and CD8+ subsets came from healthy controls, HAM/TSP patients and MS patients. The paper as a whole reports these results and caveats: TCR clonal expansion was greatest in HAM/TSP patients and smallest in MS patients, who ranked below even healthy controls. No identical CDR3 amino acid sequences were shared among expanded clones across subjects, suggesting private TCR-beta repertoires in all groups.

This clonotype was seen more than once but under ten times. The antigen it binds to is not known. Base qualities are not recorded, but no much larger clone differs from it by a single base. The germline V gene supplies CDR1 MNHEY and CDR2 SVGEGT. The CDR3 goes from the cysteine to the phenylalanine over 13 residues. Solely the CDR3 DNA is kept, with 39 bases framed from the first base. cDNA was synthesized by template-switch 5'RACE using a primer carrying a 10-nucleotide random unique molecular identifier by which each TCR transcript was tagged. Every sequencing run yielded over 180 million TCR-beta sequences covering 15-18 subjects. The RNeasy kit was used to extract total RNA. Using the KAPA Real-time Library Amplification kit, TCR-beta VDJ regions were amplified with primers for the TCR constant region and the 5'RACE anchor. A first PCR added sample indexes and Illumina adaptors, after which a second PCR increased the library yield. After Ampure bead purification, the TCR product of roughly 650 bp was size-selected on a 2% E-gel SizeSelection system. Library quality was checked on a Bioanalyzer, concentration was measured with Qubit, and libraries were quantified with the Kapa Library Quantification kit before pooling. An Illumina HiSeq 2500 was used to sequence the libraries paired-end at 2 x 150 bp. To increase sequence diversity, 25-30% phiX was spiked into each library pool. On the study's bioinformatics: Quality-filtered reads were processed with the UMI-based MiGEC pipeline, and over 80% of raw TCR sequences were removed by the MiGEC pipeline during error correction. VDJ genes were aligned to IMGT germline references, and each clonotype was defined by a unique CDR3 amino acid sequence together with V-J genes. Clonal expansion, Shannon diversity, and CDR3 relatedness (CalcPairwiseDistances, ClusterSamples) were evaluated with VDJtools, and phylogenetic trees were built with CLCbio workbench. Expanded clones were defined as having at least 8 unique UMIs, based on coefficient-of-variation modelling across technical triplicates. TCRdb cleaned the public reads at Q25 with fastp, built clones with MiXCR and kept in-frame beta chains. Entries are consolidated by CDR3 protein sequence, retaining the most common genes and DNA. In this record, the V and J calls reflect TCRdb's handling and not the investigators' own analysis. This sample gives about 32,000 distinct CDR3 sequences in total; about an eighth of them show up just once. Around 5.3% of the sample comes from the top ten.

The chain employs TRBV6-2 or TRBV6-3 and TRBJ2-1; a weak D assignment points to TRBD2 (7 bases agree). The TCR sequence derives from a female donor with HTLV-1-associated myelopathy (HAM/TSP). Specimen: CD4+ T cells from blood. The CDR3 protein sequence reads: CAGGGRSYNEQFF. The DNA reads as follows: TGTGCAGGGGGGGGCAGATCCTACAATGAGCAGTTCTTC.